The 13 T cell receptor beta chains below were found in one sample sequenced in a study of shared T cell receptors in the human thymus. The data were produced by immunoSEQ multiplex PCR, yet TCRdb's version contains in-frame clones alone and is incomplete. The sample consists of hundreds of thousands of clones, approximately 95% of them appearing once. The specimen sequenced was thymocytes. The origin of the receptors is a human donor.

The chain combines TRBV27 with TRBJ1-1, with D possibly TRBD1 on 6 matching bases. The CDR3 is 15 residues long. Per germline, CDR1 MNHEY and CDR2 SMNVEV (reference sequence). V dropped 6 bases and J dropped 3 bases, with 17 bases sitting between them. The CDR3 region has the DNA TGTGCCAGCAGCCTTACCTCGGACAGCCACACTGAAGCTTTCTTT. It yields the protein CASSLTSDSHTEAFF.

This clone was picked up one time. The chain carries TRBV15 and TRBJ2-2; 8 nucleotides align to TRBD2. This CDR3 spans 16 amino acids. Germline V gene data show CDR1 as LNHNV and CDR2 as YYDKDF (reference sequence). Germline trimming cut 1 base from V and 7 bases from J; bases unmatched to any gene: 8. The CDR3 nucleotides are TGTGCCACCAGCAGAGGACGGGAGGGCCTGGGCGGGGAGCTGTTTTTT. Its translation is CATSRGREGLGGELFF.

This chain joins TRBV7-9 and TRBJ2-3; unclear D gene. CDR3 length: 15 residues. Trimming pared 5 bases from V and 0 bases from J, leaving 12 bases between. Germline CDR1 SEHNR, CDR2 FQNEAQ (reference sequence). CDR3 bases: TGTGCCAGCAGCGGTACTACCAAGAGCACAGATACGCAGTATTTT. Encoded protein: CASSGTTKSTDTQYF.

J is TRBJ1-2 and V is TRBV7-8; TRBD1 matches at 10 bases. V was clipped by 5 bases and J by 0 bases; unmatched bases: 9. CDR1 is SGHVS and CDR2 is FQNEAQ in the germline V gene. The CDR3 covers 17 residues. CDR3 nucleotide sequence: TGTGCCAGCAGCGTTCCCGGGACAGGGGATGCTAACTATGGCTACACCTTC. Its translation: CASSVPGTGDANYGYTF. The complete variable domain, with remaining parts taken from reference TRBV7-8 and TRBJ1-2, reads GAGVSQSPRYKVAKRGQDVALRCDPISGHVSLFWYQQALGQGPEFLTYFQNEAQLDKSGLPSDRFFAERPEGSVSTLKIQRTQQEDSAVYLCASSVPGTGDANYGYTFGSGTRLTVV.

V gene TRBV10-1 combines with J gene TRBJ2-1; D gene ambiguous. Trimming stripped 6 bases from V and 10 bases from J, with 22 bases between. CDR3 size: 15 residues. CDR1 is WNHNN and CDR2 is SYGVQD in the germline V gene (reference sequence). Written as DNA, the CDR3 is TGCGCCAGCAGCGTTTACAGTCCCCTCCCAAAGGAGCAGTTCTTC. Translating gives CASSVYSPLPKEQFF.

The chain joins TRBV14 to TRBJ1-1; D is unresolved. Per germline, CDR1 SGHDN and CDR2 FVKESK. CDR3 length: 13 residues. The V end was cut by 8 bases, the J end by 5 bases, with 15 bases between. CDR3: CASPNSLGTEAFF. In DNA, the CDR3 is TGTGCCAGCCCTAACTCCTTGGGGACTGAAGCTTTCTTT.

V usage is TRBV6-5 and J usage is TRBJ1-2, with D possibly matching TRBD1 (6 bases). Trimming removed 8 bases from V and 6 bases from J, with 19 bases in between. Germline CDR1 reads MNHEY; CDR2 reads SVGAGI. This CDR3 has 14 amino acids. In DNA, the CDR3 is TGTGCCAGCCACGGGACAAACCCCTCGGATGGCTACACCTTC. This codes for CASHGTNPSDGYTF.

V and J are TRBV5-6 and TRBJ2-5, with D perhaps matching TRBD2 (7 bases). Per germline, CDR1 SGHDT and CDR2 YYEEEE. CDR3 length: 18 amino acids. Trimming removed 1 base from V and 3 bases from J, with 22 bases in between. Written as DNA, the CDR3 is TGTGCCAGCAGCTTGCGAAACGGGAGGAAGGGGGAAGAAGAGACCCAGTACTTC. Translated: CASSLRNGRKGEEETQYF.

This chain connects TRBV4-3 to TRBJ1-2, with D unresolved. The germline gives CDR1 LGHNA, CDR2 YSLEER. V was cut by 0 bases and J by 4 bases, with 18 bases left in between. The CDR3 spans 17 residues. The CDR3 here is CASSQDRIGCTAYGYTF. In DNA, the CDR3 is TGCGCCAGCAGCCAAGATCGAATTGGTTGCACAGCCTATGGCTACACCTTC.

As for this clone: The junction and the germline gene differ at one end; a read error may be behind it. The CDR3 protein is CASSVTSGSTDTQYF. The CDR3, as DNA: TGTGCCAGCAGCGTGACTAGCGGGAGCACTGATACGCAGTATTTT. This sequence joins TRBV7-3 and TRBJ2-3; 12 nucleotides align to TRBD2. This CDR3 has 15 amino acids. The germline V gene has CDR1 SGHTA and CDR2 FQGTGA.

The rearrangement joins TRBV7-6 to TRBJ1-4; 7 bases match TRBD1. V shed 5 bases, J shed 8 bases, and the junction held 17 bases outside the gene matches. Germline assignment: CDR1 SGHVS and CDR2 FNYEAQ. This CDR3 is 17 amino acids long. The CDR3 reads CASSRSPRQGLREKLFF. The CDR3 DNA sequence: TGTGCCAGCAGCCGGAGCCCCCGACAGGGACTTAGGGAAAAACTGTTTTTT.

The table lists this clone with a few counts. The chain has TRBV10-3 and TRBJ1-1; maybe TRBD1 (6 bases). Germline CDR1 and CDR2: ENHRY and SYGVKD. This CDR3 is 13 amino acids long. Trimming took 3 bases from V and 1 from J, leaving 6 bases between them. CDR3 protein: CAISEQGNTEAFF. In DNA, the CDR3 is TGTGCCATCAGTGAACAGGGGAACACTGAAGCTTTCTTT.

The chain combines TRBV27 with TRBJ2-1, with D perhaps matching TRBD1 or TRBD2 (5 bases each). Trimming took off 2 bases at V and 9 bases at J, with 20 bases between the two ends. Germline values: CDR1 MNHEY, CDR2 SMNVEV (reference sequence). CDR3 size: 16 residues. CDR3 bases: TGTGCCAGCAGTTTAAGGGGCAGGATACTCAGCGGTGAGCAGTTCTTC. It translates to CASSLRGRILSGEQFF.